This T cell receptor (beta chain) was captured by sequencing in a study of OX40 agonist ivuxolimab in advanced cancers. Study context: Intravenous ivuxolimab at 0.01 to 10 mg/kg was given to patients every 2 weeks. Study conclusions and caveats: People who partly responded at 0.1-3.0 mg/kg had some of the least clonal expansion seen.

The CDR3 loop spans 17 amino acids. Germline CDR1 LNHNV, CDR2 YYDKDF (reference sequence). Losses at the gene ends were 1 base for V and 3 bases for J; bases not matched to a gene: 5. It was autoimmune disease history or systemic immunosuppression that excluded patients. The table came from immunoSEQ multiplex PCR; TCRdb's copy has only in-frame clones and leaves some out. Counted here are tens of thousands of clones, 87% occurring once; the ten biggest clones make up approximately 1.3%. Concerning this clone: Antigen unknown.

The TCR comes from an adult with an advanced solid tumor such as melanoma, head and neck, liver or kidney cancer. Material: CD4+ or CD8+ T cells sorted from blood, obtained in a trial of the OX40 agonist ivuxolimab. The chain joins TRBV15 to TRBJ1-4; 10 bases map to TRBD1. CDR3 amino acids: CATSRARQGASNEKLFF. The CDR3 nucleotides are TGTGCCACCAGCAGAGCGCGACAGGGGGCGTCTAATGAAAAACTGTTTTTT.